This entry describes one T cell receptor (beta chain). What it recognizes is unknown. This sample is part of a study of T cell repertoires in cytomegalovirus infection. TCRdb processed the reads anew with MiXCR; each CDR3 protein has one entry. The table has around 430,000 distinct CDR3 sequences, approximately 42% seen once. V gave up 5 bases and J gave up 4 bases; unmatched junction bases: 14. The CDR3 spans 19 residues. From germline, CDR1 is SGHVS and CDR2 FNYEAQ. V gene TRBV7-6 combines with J gene TRBJ2-1; TRBD2 matches 13 bases. This TCR was recovered from a human donor in good health (CMV status not recorded). Some clones in this sample may be carry-over from other donors' samples. The material was cultured PBMCs, obtained from culture after CMV antigen stimulation. CDR3 sequence: CASSPRGLLAGGVYNEQFF. DNA of the CDR3: TGTGCCAGCAGCCCCCGGGGCTTACTAGCGGGAGGGGTATACAATGAGCAGTTCTTC. Together with reference TRBV7-6 and TRBJ2-1, the CDR3 gives the full variable domain: GAGVSQSPRYKVTKRGQDVALRCDPISGHVSLYWYRQALGQGPEFLTYFNYEAQQDKSGLPNDRFSAERPEGSISTLTIQRTEQRDSAMYRCASSPRGLLAGGVYNEQFFGPGTRLTVL.